This T cell receptor (beta chain) was recorded in a study of Ad26.COV2.S vaccination and SARS-CoV-2 variants (dated by TCRdb to 2020 to 2023). Notes on the research overall: Vaccine-arm donors came from COV1001, a multicentre, randomized, double-blind, placebo-controlled phase I-IIa trial of Ad26.COV2.S in healthy adults. Ad26.COV2.S was administered intramuscularly at 5 x 10^10 or 1 x 10^11 viral particles, either as a single shot or as two shots given 56 days apart. Trial participants were randomized into five groups of five: low-dose or high-dose Ad26.COV2.S given once or twice, or placebo on both occasions. TCRbeta repertoire sequencing was used to assess the specificity and breadth of SARS-CoV-2-reactive T cell receptors after Ad26.COV2.S vaccination. Investigators did not know the trial group allocation while performing experiments and assessing outcomes. The TCR-sequenced set comprised approximately 32 samples: some 20 Ad26.COV2.S vaccine recipients, 5 placebo recipients and 8 SARS-CoV-2 convalescent individuals.

According to the study, the label for this sample's treatment or condition signals: roughly 20 received Ad26.COV2.S at low or high dose, single or two shots; about 5 received placebo; per-sample allocation not given. Repertoires of vaccine and placebo recipients were sequenced from samples collected on day 63 after the first injection. Between 29 July and 7 August 2020, Cohort 1b enrolled some 25 adults aged 18-55 years at one site in Boston, USA. As a vaccine, Ad26.COV2.S was a replication-incompetent adenovirus type 26 vector that expressed a prefusion-stabilized SARS-CoV-2 spike protein derived from the original Wuhan strain. General findings and caveats noted by the study authors: After vaccination, spike-specific CD8+ and CD4+ T cell responses were reported to show substantial breadth. Vaccine and placebo recipients had comparable non-spike TCR breadth, which fits with the vaccine containing only spike. The study was not powered to compare responses between vaccine doses or regimens. The authors noted that the TCR breadth and depth analyses may have underestimated total T cell responses. Spike-specific TCR breadth was higher in Ad26.COV2.S recipients than in placebo recipients (P = 0.0014).

TCRbeta CDR3 regions were sequenced with the immunoSEQ Assay. After extraction, genomic DNA underwent amplification by bias-controlled multiplex PCR, followed by high-throughput sequencing. Per the source publication's procedure: To quantify the absolute abundance of every unique TCRbeta CDR3 region, sequences were collapsed and filtered. T cell fraction was estimated by normalizing TCRbeta template counts to usable DNA, which was measured by amplifying reference genes present in all nucleated cells. Repertoire TCRs were annotated as SARS-CoV-2-specific by exact matching of V gene, CDR3 amino acid sequence and J gene to a known reactive TCR set. The reference SARS-CoV-2 TCR set came from MIRA and was filtered for enrichment in COVID-19-positive ImmuneCODE repertoires, removing public or cross-reactive TCRs. Based on the MIRA antigens, annotated TCRs were further analysed at the level of specific ORF or position within ORF. Breadth was defined as the number of annotated unique rearrangements divided by the total number of unique productive rearrangements, and depth was defined as the summed frequency of the annotated unique rearrangements. Two-sided Wilcoxon rank-sum tests were used to compare TCR breadth between groups. TCRdb carries this immuneACCESS record with in-frame sequences only. Its versions omit some clonotypes, under half of them owing to an unresolved V gene in the studies checked, with the rest unexplained. V and J calls and clone size are those listed in that table; D and trimming were worked out from the DNA. The sample profile shows about 350,000 clones; roughly 84% of them were found once. The top ten hold roughly 3.3% of the sample.

This clone was counted once. No cognate antigen has been identified for it. No much larger clone is present one base from it, and per-base qualities are unavailable. The clonotype was recovered from a person aged 18-65 years who received the Ad26.COV2.S COVID-19 vaccine or a placebo. The input for sequencing was peripheral blood, taken in a trial of Ad26.COV2.S vaccine versus placebo.

The bases are TGTGCCAGCAGTCTTAACAGGGGCTTCAATGAGCAGTTCTTC. This yields the protein CASSLNRGFNEQFF. The receptor chain draws on TRBV27 and TRBJ2-1, and 7 junction bases match TRBD1. Based on the germline V gene (reference sequence), the CDR1 and CDR2 sequences are MNHEY and SMNVEV. The germline V and J ends show losses of 5 bases and 6 bases respectively, and no gene match explains 7 bases of the junction. Including the terminal cysteine and phenylalanine, the CDR3 comprises 14 residues. Only the CDR3 portion is preserved as DNA: 42 bases, with reading frame beginning at the first base.